The clone carrying this TCR beta chain was counted at least ten times. Enrolled ophthalmopathy patients presented with a Clinical Activity Score of at least 3, a NOSPECS grade of at least 4, and disease duration under 3 months. The sample originates from a study of T cells in Graves' hyperthyroidism and ophthalmopathy. From RNA transcripts, TCR beta CDR3 regions were amplified. Initially, a first-round RT-PCR of the TCR CDR3 employed the HTBI primer set. MiXCR, applied by TCRdb to the multiplex PCR reads, yields one record per CDR3 protein. The table lists some 580,000 distinct CDR3 sequences, around 16% of them singletons. CDR3 length: 13 residues. Germline CDR1 and CDR2: GTSNPN and SVGIG (reference sequence). The V gene lost 4 bases and the J gene lost 8 bases, with 17 bases spanning the gap.

The chain links TRBV30 to TRBJ1-1; D may be TRBD1 (5 bases). The sequence derives from a woman aged 40 to 49 with Graves' ophthalmopathy. The sample taken for sequencing was blood. DNA for the CDR3: TGTGCCTGGAATTTGGGGGGGAATTTGGAAGCTTTCTTT. It is translated as CAWNLGGNLEAFF.